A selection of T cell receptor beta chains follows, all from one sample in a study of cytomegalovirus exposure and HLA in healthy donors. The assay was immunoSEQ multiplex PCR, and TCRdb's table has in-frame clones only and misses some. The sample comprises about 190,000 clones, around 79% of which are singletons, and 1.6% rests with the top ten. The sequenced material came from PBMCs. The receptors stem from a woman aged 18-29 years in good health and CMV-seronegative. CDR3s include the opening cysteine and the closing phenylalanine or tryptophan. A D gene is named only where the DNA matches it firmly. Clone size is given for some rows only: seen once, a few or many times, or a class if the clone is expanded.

cdr3_nt: TGTGCCAGCAGCTTACCTCGAGATACGCAGTATTTT
cdr3_aa: CASSLPRDTQYF
j_call: TRBJ2-3
v_call: TRBV7-2
clone_size: NA
d_call: NA

cdr3_nt: TGTGCCAGCAGTTACGGCAAACTAGGGGAGCAGTACTTC
cdr3_aa: CASSYGKLGEQYF
j_call: TRBJ2-7
v_call: TRBV6-5
clone_size: NA
d_call: NA

cdr3_nt: TGTGCCAGCCGTAAAAACAATGAGCAGTTCTTC
cdr3_aa: CASRKNNEQFF
j_call: TRBJ2-1
v_call: TRBV28
clone_size: NA
d_call: NA

cdr3_nt: TGTGCCAGCAGCCTCTCCTACAATGAGCAGTTCTTC
cdr3_aa: CASSLSYNEQFF
j_call: TRBJ2-1
v_call: TRBV5-5
clone_size: NA
d_call: NA

cdr3_nt: TGTGCCAGCAGTGGACAGGGGATTTCGCTCGATTCACCCCTCCACTTT
cdr3_aa: CASSGQGISLDSPLHF
j_call: TRBJ1-6
v_call: TRBV6-1
clone_size: NA
d_call: TRBD1

cdr3_nt: TGCGCCAGCAGCTTCGAGGGGGAGAGAGAAGCTTTCTTT
cdr3_aa: CASSFEGEREAFF
j_call: TRBJ1-1
v_call: TRBV5-1
clone_size: once
d_call: NA

cdr3_nt: TGTGCCAGCAGCTTGAGGGCAGGGTCTGGAAACACCATATATTTT
cdr3_aa: CASSLRAGSGNTIYF
j_call: TRBJ1-3
v_call: TRBV5-6
clone_size: NA
d_call: NA

cdr3_nt: TGTGCCAGCAGTGATCAAAATCAGCCCCAGCATTTT
cdr3_aa: CASSDQNQPQHF
j_call: TRBJ1-5
v_call: TRBV2
clone_size: NA
d_call: NA

cdr3_nt: TGTGCCAGTAGTACATTCCTGACAGGGCACTTGAACACTGAAGCTTTCTTT
cdr3_aa: CASSTFLTGHLNTEAFF
j_call: TRBJ1-1
v_call: TRBV19
clone_size: NA
d_call: TRBD1

cdr3_nt: TGTGCCAGCAGCTCCCAGACTAGCGGGGGGCTTGACAATGAGCAGTTCTTC
cdr3_aa: CASSSQTSGGLDNEQFF
j_call: TRBJ2-1
v_call: TRBV13
clone_size: once
d_call: TRBD2

cdr3_nt: TGTGCCAGCAGCTTAGGTACAGGGCTCAATCAGCCCCAGCATTTT
cdr3_aa: CASSLGTGLNQPQHF
j_call: TRBJ1-5
v_call: TRBV13
clone_size: NA
d_call: NA

cdr3_nt: TGTGCCACCAGCAGACCCCAAGAGGATCCCTACGAGCAGTACTTC
cdr3_aa: CATSRPQEDPYEQYF
j_call: TRBJ2-7
v_call: TRBV15
clone_size: NA
d_call: NA

cdr3_nt: TGTGCCAGCAGCCTTTATCAGGGGAGTTCCACCGGGGAGCTGTTTTTT
cdr3_aa: CASSLYQGSSTGELFF
j_call: TRBJ2-2
v_call: TRBV25-1
clone_size: NA
d_call: NA

cdr3_nt: TGCAGCGGCAGGGGGTCCGGGAACACCGGGGAGCTGTTTTTT
cdr3_aa: CSGRGSGNTGELFF
j_call: TRBJ2-2
v_call: TRBV29-1
clone_size: NA
d_call: TRBD1

cdr3_nt: TGTGCCAGTCACTCGACACCCACTCTGTCCTACGAGCAGTACTTC
cdr3_aa: CASHSTPTLSYEQYF
j_call: TRBJ2-7
v_call: TRBV28
clone_size: NA
d_call: NA

cdr3_nt: TGCGCCAGCAGTGGGCCACTCACAGATACGCAGTATTTT
cdr3_aa: CASSGPLTDTQYF
j_call: TRBJ2-3
v_call: TRBV4-1
clone_size: NA
d_call: NA

cdr3_nt: TGTGCCAGCAGACCGGACACTTACGGAACTAATGAAAAACTGTTTTTT
cdr3_aa: CASRPDTYGTNEKLFF
j_call: TRBJ1-4
v_call: TRBV27
clone_size: NA
d_call: NA

cdr3_nt: TGCGCCAGCAGACAGACAGGGCCCCAAGAGACCCAGTACTTC
cdr3_aa: CASRQTGPQETQYF
j_call: TRBJ2-5
v_call: TRBV5-1
clone_size: NA
d_call: TRBD1

cdr3_nt: TGTGCCAGCAGGGAAACAGGGGCGAATGAGCAGTTCTTC
cdr3_aa: CASRETGANEQFF
j_call: TRBJ2-1
v_call: TRBV27
clone_size: NA
d_call: TRBD1

cdr3_nt: TGTGCCAGCAGGGGACAGGGGACCGGCTCACCCCTCCACTTT
cdr3_aa: CASRGQGTGSPLHF
j_call: TRBJ1-6
v_call: TRBV9
clone_size: NA
d_call: TRBD1

cdr3_nt: TGTGCCAGCGAGGGGGGGTACAATGAGCAGTTCTTC
cdr3_aa: CASEGGYNEQFF
j_call: TRBJ2-1
v_call: TRBV6-1
clone_size: NA
d_call: NA

cdr3_nt: TGTGCCAGCAGCTTAGTAGTCGGACAGGGGACCTACGAGCAGTACTTC
cdr3_aa: CASSLVVGQGTYEQYF
j_call: TRBJ2-7
v_call: TRBV11-2
clone_size: NA
d_call: TRBD1

cdr3_nt: TGTGCCAGCAGTGAATCTGTGGCGGGAGTTGAAAATGAGCAGTTCTTC
cdr3_aa: CASSESVAGVENEQFF
j_call: TRBJ2-1
v_call: TRBV2
clone_size: NA
d_call: TRBD2

cdr3_nt: TGTGCCAGCAGCTTGGCCGGGACAGCTAAAAAACTGTTTTTT
cdr3_aa: CASSLAGTAKKLFF
j_call: TRBJ1-4
v_call: TRBV5-6
clone_size: few
d_call: TRBD1

cdr3_nt: TGTGCCAGCTTGACTAGCGGCAATGAGCAGTTCTTC
cdr3_aa: CASLTSGNEQFF
j_call: TRBJ2-1
v_call: TRBV6-6
clone_size: NA
d_call: TRBD2

cdr3_nt: TGTGCCAGCAGCTCCCCGACAGGGGAGACCCAGTACTTC
cdr3_aa: CASSSPTGETQYF
j_call: TRBJ2-5
v_call: TRBV5-6
clone_size: NA
d_call: TRBD1

cdr3_nt: TGTGCCAGCAGCCCCAGATCTGGACTAGCGGGGAATACGCAGTATTTT
cdr3_aa: CASSPRSGLAGNTQYF
j_call: TRBJ2-3
v_call: TRBV7-8
clone_size: NA
d_call: TRBD2

cdr3_nt: TGTGCCAGCAGTTACAGGGGTGAGCAGTTCTTC
cdr3_aa: CASSYRGEQFF
j_call: TRBJ2-1
v_call: TRBV6-5
clone_size: NA
d_call: NA

cdr3_nt: TGTGCCAGCAGCCCCAGGGGGGACGGCCACTACAATGAGCAGTTCTTC
cdr3_aa: CASSPRGDGHYNEQFF
j_call: TRBJ2-1
v_call: TRBV9
clone_size: NA
d_call: NA

cdr3_nt: TGTGCCAGCAGCTTAGAGCGGGGGTCTGAAGCTTTCTTT
cdr3_aa: CASSLERGSEAFF
j_call: TRBJ1-1
v_call: TRBV7-2
clone_size: NA
d_call: NA

cdr3_nt: TGTGCCAGCAGCTTAGAGGACTCCAATGAGCAGTTCTTC
cdr3_aa: CASSLEDSNEQFF
j_call: TRBJ2-1
v_call: TRBV7-6
clone_size: NA
d_call: NA

cdr3_nt: TGTGCCAGCAGTTCGGCCCCTCGAGGGGGTTCACCCCTCCACTTT
cdr3_aa: CASSSAPRGGSPLHF
j_call: TRBJ1-6
v_call: TRBV28
clone_size: NA
d_call: NA

cdr3_nt: TGCGCCAGCAGCCAACGTCAGACTAATGAAAAACTGTTTTTT
cdr3_aa: CASSQRQTNEKLFF
j_call: TRBJ1-4
v_call: TRBV4-1
clone_size: NA
d_call: NA

cdr3_nt: TGTGCCAGCAGTTCTACAAAAGGGGGCGATGAGCAGTTCTTC
cdr3_aa: CASSSTKGGDEQFF
j_call: TRBJ2-1
v_call: TRBV28
clone_size: few
d_call: TRBD1

cdr3_nt: TGTGCCAGAGACAGGGTGTTGTCCTATGGCTACACCTTC
cdr3_aa: CARDRVLSYGYTF
j_call: TRBJ1-2
v_call: TRBV5-4
clone_size: few
d_call: TRBD1

cdr3_nt: TGTGCCAGCTCACCAAAGGGACAGACGAACACTGAAGCTTTCTTT
cdr3_aa: CASSPKGQTNTEAFF
j_call: TRBJ1-1
v_call: TRBV18
clone_size: NA
d_call: TRBD1

cdr3_nt: TGTGCCAGCAGCTTGTATCTTGTTAGCGGGGGGCCGAACACCGGGGAGCTGTTTTTT
cdr3_aa: CASSLYLVSGGPNTGELFF
j_call: TRBJ2-2
v_call: TRBV5-4
clone_size: NA
d_call: TRBD2

cdr3_nt: TGTGCCAGCAGCTTGTCAGGTAGCAATCAGCCCCAGCATTTT
cdr3_aa: CASSLSGSNQPQHF
j_call: TRBJ1-5
v_call: TRBV5-8
clone_size: NA
d_call: NA

cdr3_nt: TGTGCCAGCAGTTCATCCACGGGACAGACGAACTATGGCTACACCTTC
cdr3_aa: CASSSSTGQTNYGYTF
j_call: TRBJ1-2
v_call: TRBV28
clone_size: NA
d_call: TRBD1

cdr3_nt: TGTGCCAGCAGCTCAACTAATGAGCAGTTCTTC
cdr3_aa: CASSSTNEQFF
j_call: TRBJ2-1
v_call: TRBV11-2
clone_size: NA
d_call: NA

cdr3_nt: TGTGCCAGTAGTACCCCGACAGGGAACTATGGCTACACCTTC
cdr3_aa: CASSTPTGNYGYTF
j_call: TRBJ1-2
v_call: TRBV19
clone_size: NA
d_call: TRBD1

cdr3_nt: TGTGCCAGCAGTTTCCTAGCGGAGATGTACACCGGGGAGCTGTTTTTT
cdr3_aa: CASSFLAEMYTGELFF
j_call: TRBJ2-2
v_call: TRBV28
clone_size: NA
d_call: TRBD2

cdr3_nt: TGTGCCAGCATACGCGGCAGAAATGAAAAACTGTTTTTT
cdr3_aa: CASIRGRNEKLFF
j_call: TRBJ1-4
v_call: TRBV28
clone_size: NA
d_call: NA

cdr3_nt: TGTGCCAGCAGTCAGGGATTACGAACAGATACGCAGTATTTT
cdr3_aa: CASSQGLRTDTQYF
j_call: TRBJ2-3
v_call: TRBV6-6
clone_size: NA
d_call: NA

cdr3_nt: TGTGCCAGCAGCCTAGAGGAGAGTTTTAACACTGAAGCTTTCTTT
cdr3_aa: CASSLEESFNTEAFF
j_call: TRBJ1-1
v_call: TRBV9
clone_size: once
d_call: NA

cdr3_nt: TGTGCCAGCAGTTTACCTACTCAAAACGAGCAGTACTTC
cdr3_aa: CASSLPTQNEQYF
j_call: TRBJ2-7
v_call: TRBV28
clone_size: NA
d_call: NA

cdr3_nt: TGTGCCACCAGCGGTCCCTCGGATGAGCAGTTCTTC
cdr3_aa: CATSGPSDEQFF
j_call: TRBJ2-1
v_call: TRBV15
clone_size: NA
d_call: NA

cdr3_nt: TGTGCCAGCAGCGGAGGGGACAAAGGGGTCTATGGCTACACCTTC
cdr3_aa: CASSGGDKGVYGYTF
j_call: TRBJ1-2
v_call: TRBV9
clone_size: NA
d_call: NA

cdr3_nt: TGTGCCAGCAGCTTGACAGGGGCAACTAATGAAAAACTGTTTTTT
cdr3_aa: CASSLTGATNEKLFF
j_call: TRBJ1-4
v_call: TRBV7-2
clone_size: NA
d_call: TRBD1

cdr3_nt: TGTGCCAGCAGCCCAAAGGACACATACGAGCAGTACTTC
cdr3_aa: CASSPKDTYEQYF
j_call: TRBJ2-7
v_call: TRBV5-4
clone_size: NA
d_call: NA

cdr3_nt: TGTGCCAGCAGCAAGGCCGACCCGTCGGGTGGGGAGACCCAGTACTTC
cdr3_aa: CASSKADPSGGETQYF
j_call: TRBJ2-5
v_call: TRBV21-1
clone_size: NA
d_call: NA